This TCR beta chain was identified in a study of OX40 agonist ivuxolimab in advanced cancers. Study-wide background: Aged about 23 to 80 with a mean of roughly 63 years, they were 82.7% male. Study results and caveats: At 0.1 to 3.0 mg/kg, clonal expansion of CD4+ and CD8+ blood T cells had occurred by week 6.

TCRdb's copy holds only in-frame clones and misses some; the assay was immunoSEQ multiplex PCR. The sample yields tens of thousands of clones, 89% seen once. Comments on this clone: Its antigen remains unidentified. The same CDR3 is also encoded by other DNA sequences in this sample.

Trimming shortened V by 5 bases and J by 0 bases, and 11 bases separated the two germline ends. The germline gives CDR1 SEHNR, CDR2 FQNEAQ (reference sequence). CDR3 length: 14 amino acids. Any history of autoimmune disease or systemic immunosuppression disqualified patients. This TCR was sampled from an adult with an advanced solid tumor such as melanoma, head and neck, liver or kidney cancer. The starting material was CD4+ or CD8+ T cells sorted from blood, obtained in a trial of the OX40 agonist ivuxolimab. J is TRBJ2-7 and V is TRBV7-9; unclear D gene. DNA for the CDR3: TGTGCCAGCAGCCCCAAGACGGGCTCCTACGAGCAGTACTTC. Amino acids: CASSPKTGSYEQYF. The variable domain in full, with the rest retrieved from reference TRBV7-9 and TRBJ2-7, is DTGVSQNPRHKITKRGQNVTFRCDPISEHNRLYWYRQTLGQGPEFLTYFQNEAQLEKSRLLSDRFSAERPKGSFSTLEIQRTEQGDSAMYLCASSPKTGSYEQYFGPGTRLTVT.